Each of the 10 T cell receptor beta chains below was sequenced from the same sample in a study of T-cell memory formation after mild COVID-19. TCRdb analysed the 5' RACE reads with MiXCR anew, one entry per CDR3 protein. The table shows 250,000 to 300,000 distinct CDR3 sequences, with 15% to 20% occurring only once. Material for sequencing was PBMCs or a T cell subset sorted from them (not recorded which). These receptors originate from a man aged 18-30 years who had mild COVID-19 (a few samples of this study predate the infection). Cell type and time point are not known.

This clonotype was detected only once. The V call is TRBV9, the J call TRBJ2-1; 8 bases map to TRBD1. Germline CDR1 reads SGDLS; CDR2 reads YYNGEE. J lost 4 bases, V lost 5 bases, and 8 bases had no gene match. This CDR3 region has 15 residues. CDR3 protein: CASSSTGVLYNEQFF. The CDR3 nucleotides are TGTGCCAGCAGTTCGACAGGGGTCCTATACAATGAGCAGTTCTTC.

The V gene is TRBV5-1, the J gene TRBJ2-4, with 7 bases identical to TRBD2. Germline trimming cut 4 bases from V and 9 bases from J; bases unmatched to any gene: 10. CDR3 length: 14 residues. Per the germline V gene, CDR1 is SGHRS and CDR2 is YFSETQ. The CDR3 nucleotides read TGCGCCAGCAGCAAACTAGCGCCCAATAGCATTCAGTACTTC. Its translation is CASSKLAPNSIQYF.

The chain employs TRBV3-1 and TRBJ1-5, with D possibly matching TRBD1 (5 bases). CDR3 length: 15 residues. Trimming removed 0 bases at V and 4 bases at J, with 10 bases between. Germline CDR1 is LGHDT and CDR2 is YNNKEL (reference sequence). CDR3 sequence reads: CASSQEGQGNQPQHF. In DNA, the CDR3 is TGTGCCAGCAGCCAAGAGGGGCAGGGAAATCAGCCCCAGCATTTT.

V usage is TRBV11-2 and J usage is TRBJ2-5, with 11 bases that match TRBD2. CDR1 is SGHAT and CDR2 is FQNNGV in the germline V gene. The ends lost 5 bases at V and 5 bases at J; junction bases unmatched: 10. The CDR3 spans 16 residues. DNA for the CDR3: TGTGCCAGCAGCCTTGGGGCTAGCGGGGGGTGGGAGACCCAGTACTTC. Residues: CASSLGASGGWETQYF.

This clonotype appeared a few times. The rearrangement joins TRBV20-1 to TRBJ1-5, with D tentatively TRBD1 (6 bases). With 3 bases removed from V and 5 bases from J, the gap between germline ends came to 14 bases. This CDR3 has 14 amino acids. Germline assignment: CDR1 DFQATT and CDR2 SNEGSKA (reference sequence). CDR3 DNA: TGCAGTGCTAGCAGGGGAAGGTTCGATCAGCCCCAGCATTTT. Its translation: CSASRGRFDQPQHF.

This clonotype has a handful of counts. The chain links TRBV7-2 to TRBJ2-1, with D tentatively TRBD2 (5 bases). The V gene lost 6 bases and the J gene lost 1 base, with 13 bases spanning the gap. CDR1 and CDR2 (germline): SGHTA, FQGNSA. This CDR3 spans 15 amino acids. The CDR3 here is CASSTRRGSYNEQFF. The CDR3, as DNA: TGTGCCAGCAGTACGCGACGGGGTTCCTACAATGAGCAGTTCTTC.

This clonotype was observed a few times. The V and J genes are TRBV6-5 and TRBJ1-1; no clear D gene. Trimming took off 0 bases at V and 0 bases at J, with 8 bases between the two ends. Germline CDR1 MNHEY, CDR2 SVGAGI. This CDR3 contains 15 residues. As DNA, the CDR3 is TGTGCCAGCAGTTACTCGAGGCGGCTGAACACTGAAGCTTTCTTT. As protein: CASSYSRRLNTEAFF.

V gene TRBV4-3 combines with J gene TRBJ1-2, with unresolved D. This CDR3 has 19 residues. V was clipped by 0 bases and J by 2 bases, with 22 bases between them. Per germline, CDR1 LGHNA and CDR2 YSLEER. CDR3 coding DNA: TGCGCCAGCAGCCAAGATAGGCTTATGAGACGGCTACCGAACTATGGCTACACCTTC. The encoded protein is CASSQDRLMRRLPNYGYTF.

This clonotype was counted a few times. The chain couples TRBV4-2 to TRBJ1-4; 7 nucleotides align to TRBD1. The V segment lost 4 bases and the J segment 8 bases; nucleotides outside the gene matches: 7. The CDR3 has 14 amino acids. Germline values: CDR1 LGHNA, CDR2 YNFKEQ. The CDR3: CASSPDRAREKLFF. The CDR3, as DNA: TGTGCCAGCAGCCCAGACAGGGCGAGAGAAAAACTGTTTTTT.

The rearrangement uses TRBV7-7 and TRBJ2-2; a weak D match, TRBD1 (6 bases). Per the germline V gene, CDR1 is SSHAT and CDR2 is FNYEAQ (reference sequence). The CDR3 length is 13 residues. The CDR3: CASSPGVTGELFF. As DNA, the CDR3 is TGTGCTAGCTCGCCAGGGGTCACCGGGGAGCTGTTTTTT.